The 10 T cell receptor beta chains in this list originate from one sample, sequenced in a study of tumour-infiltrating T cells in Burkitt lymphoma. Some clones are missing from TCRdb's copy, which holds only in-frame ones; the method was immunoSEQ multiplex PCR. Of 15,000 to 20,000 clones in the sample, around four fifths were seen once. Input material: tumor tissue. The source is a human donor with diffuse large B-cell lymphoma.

Here the CDR3 reads CSASNSGGANYGYTF. The DNA for the CDR3 is TGCAGCGCCTCTAACTCTGGCGGGGCTAACTATGGCTACACCTTC. This chain joins TRBV29-1 and TRBJ1-2, with unresolved D. CDR3 length: 15 residues. Trimming cost V 7 bases and J 0 bases, with 18 bases left between them. Germline assignment: CDR1 SQVTM and CDR2 ANQGSEA.

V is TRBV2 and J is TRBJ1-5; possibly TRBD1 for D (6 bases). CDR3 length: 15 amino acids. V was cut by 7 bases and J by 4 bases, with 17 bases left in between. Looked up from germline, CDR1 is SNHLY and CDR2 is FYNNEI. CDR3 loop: CASKQGTRGNQPQHF. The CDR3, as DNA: TGTGCCAGCAAGCAGGGGACGAGGGGGAATCAGCCCCAGCATTTT.

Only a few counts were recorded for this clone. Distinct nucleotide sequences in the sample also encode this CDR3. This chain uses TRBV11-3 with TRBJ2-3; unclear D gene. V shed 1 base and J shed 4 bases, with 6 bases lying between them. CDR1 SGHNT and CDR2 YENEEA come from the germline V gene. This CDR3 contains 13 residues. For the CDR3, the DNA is TGTGCCAGCAGCTTAGGAGGAGCAGATACGCAGTATTTT. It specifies CASSLGGADTQYF.

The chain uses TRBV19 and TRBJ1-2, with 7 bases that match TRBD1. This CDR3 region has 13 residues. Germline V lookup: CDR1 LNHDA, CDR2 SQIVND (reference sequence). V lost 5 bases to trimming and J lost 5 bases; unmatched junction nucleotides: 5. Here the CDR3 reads CASSRQGDYGYTF. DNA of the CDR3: TGTGCCAGTAGTCGACAGGGCGATTATGGCTACACCTTC.

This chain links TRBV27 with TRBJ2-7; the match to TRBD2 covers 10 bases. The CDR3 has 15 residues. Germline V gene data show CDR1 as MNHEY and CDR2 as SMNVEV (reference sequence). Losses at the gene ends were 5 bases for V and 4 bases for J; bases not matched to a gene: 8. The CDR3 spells CASSRSLAGAYEQYF. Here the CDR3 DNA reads TGTGCCAGCAGTCGCTCTCTAGCGGGGGCTTACGAGCAGTACTTC.

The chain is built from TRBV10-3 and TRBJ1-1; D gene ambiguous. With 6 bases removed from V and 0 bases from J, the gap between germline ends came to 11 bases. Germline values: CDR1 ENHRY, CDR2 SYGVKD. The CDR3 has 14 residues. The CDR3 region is CAISPTSMNTEAFF. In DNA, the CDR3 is TGTGCCATCAGCCCAACCTCAATGAACACTGAAGCTTTCTTT.

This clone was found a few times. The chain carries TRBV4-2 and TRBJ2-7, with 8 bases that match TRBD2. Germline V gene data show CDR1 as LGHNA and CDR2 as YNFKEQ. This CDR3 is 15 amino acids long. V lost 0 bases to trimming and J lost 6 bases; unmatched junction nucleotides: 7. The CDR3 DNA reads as TGTGCCAGCAGCCAAGATTTATCGGGGGGGGTCGAGCAGTACTTC. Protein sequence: CASSQDLSGGVEQYF.

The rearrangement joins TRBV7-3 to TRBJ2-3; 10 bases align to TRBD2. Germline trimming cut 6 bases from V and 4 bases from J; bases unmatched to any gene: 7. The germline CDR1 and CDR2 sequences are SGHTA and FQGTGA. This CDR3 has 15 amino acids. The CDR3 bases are TGTGCCAGCAGTCATAGCGGGGGGCCCGCAGATACGCAGTATTTT. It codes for CASSHSGGPADTQYF.

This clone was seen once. DNA of the CDR3: TGTGCCAGCAGCCCCGGGACAGGGTTTACAGATACGCAGTATTTT. Translated, it gives CASSPGTGFTDTQYF. The chain couples TRBV13 to TRBJ2-3; 9 bases are a match to TRBD1. CDR3 length: 15 residues. Per the germline V gene, CDR1 is PRHDT and CDR2 is FYEKMQ (reference sequence). Trimming cost V 5 bases and J 3 bases; bases outside gene matches: 6.

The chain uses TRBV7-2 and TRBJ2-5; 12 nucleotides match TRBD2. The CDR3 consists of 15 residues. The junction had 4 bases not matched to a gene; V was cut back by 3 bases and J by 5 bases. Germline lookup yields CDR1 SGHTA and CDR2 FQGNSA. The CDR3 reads CASSFRTSGMETQYF. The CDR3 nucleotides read TGTGCCAGCAGCTTTAGGACTAGCGGGATGGAGACCCAGTACTTC. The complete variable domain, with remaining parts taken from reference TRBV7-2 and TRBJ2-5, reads GAGVSQSPSNKVTEKGKDVELRCDPISGHTALYWYRQSLGQGLEFLIYFQGNSAPDKSGLPSDRFSAERTGGSVSTLTIQRTQQEDSAVYLCASSFRTSGMETQYFGPGTRLLVL.